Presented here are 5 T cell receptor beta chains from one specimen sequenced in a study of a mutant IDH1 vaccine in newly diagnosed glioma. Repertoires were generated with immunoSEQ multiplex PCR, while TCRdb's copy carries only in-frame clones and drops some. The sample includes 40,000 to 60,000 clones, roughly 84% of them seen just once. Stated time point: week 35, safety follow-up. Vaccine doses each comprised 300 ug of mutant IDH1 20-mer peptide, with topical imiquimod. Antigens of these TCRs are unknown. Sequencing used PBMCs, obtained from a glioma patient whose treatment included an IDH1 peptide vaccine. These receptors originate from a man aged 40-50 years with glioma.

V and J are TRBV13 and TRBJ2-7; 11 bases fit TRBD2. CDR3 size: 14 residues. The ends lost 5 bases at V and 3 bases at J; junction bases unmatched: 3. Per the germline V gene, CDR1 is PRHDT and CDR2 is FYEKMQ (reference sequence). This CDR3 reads CASSGGLADYEQYF. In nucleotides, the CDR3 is TGTGCCAGCAGCGGGGGACTAGCGGACTACGAGCAGTACTTC.

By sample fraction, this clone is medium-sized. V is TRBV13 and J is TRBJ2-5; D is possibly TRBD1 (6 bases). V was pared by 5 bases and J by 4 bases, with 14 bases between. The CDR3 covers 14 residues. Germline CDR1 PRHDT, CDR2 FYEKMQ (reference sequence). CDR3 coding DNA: TGTGCCAGCAGCCCGCAGGGGAGCGCAGAGACCCAGTACTTC. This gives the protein CASSPQGSAETQYF.

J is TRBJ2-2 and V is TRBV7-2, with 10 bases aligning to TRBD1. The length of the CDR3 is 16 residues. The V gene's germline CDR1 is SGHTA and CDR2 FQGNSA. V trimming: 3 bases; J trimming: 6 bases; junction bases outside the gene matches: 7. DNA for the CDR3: TGTGCCAGCAGCTTTCTTCCCGGACAGGGGGCCGGGGAGCTGTTTTTT. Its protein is CASSFLPGQGAGELFF.

The CDR3 sequence: CASSRQGEADSSPLHF. As DNA, the CDR3 is TGTGCCAGTAGTAGACAGGGAGAAGCGGATAGTTCACCCCTCCACTTT. This chain connects TRBV19 to TRBJ1-6; 7 nucleotides align to TRBD1. Germline assignment: CDR1 LNHDA and CDR2 SQIVND (reference sequence). CDR3 length equals 16 residues. The ends lost 4 bases at V and 9 bases at J; junction bases unmatched: 12.

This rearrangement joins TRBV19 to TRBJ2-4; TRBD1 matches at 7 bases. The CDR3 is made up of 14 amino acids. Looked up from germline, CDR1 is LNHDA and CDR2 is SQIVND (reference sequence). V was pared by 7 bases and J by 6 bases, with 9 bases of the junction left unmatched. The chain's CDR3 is CASTLTGPGNIQYF. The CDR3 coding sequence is TGTGCCAGTACCTTGACAGGGCCGGGAAACATTCAGTACTTC.